This T cell receptor beta chain emerged from a study of Ad26.COV2.S vaccination and SARS-CoV-2 variants. V lost 7 bases and J 3 bases, leaving 7 bases between the germline ends. The CDR3 length is 12 residues. Germline V gene lookup returns CDR1 LNHDA and CDR2 SQIVND (reference sequence). Assay: immunoSEQ multiplex PCR; the TCRdb copy retains only in-frame clones and omits some. The sample consists of about 350,000 clones, 70% to 90% of them appearing once. The treatment here: 15 to 20 received Ad26.COV2.S at low or high dose, single or two shots; about five received placebo; per-sample allocation not given. At day 63 after the first vaccine or placebo injection, samples were drawn. In the vaccine, an Ad26 vector expressed the SARS-CoV-2 spike of the Wuhan strain.

The clonotype was recovered from a person between 18 and 65 years old who received the Ad26.COV2.S COVID-19 vaccine or a placebo. The V gene is TRBV19, the J gene TRBJ1-5; D possibly corresponds to TRBD1 (5 bases). The specimen comprised peripheral blood, sampled in a trial of Ad26.COV2.S vaccine versus placebo. Here the CDR3 DNA reads TGTGCCAGTACAGGGCCCAATCAGCCCCAGCATTTT. Translating gives CASTGPNQPQHF.